This TCR beta chain was sequenced for a study of shared clonotypes between healthy human individuals. Overall study findings and caveats: Sequencing depth was a factor that was expected to affect clonotype sharing among donors.

Unsorted PBMC DNA went through sequencing on ten immunoSEQ deep assay plates. The table came from immunoSEQ multiplex PCR; TCRdb's copy has only in-frame clones and leaves some out. Of approximately 500,000 clones listed, approximately 81% are singletons. Worth noting for this clone: Its target is unknown. The same CDR3 can be traced to other DNA sequences in this sample.

With 4 bases removed from V and 6 bases from J, the gap between germline ends came to 17 bases. Germline CDR1 SGHTA, CDR2 FQGNSA. CDR3 length: 15 amino acids. The study used about 90 million PBMCs per unsorted sample for genomic DNA. The rearrangement links TRBV7-2 to TRBJ2-3, with a tentative D call TRBD1 (5 bases). The source is a woman aged 40 to 50 in good health. Some clones in this sample may be carry-over from other donors' samples. The sequenced material came from PBMCs. In nucleotides, the CDR3 is TGTGCCAGCAGCTCCCTAGGCAGGGCCGTGGATACGCAGTATTTT. This encodes CASSSLGRAVDTQYF.